A single sample is the source of the 17 T cell receptor beta chains below, sequenced in a study of human thymus T cells. The thymus tissue came from resections taken during corrective heart surgery. Data came from immunoSEQ multiplex PCR; TCRdb stores just in-frame clones and leaves some out. The repertoire holds some 120,000 clones, approximately 96% seen once, with around 0.022% in the top ten. The sample taken for sequencing was thymus tissue. The receptor set was obtained from a boy under two years old with a congenital heart defect but otherwise immunologically healthy.

The gene calls are TRBV5-1 and TRBJ1-2; no clear D gene. Germline lookup yields CDR1 SGHRS and CDR2 YFSETQ. The V and J ends lost 0 bases and 0 bases respectively, with 12 bases between them. This CDR3 spans 16 amino acids. CDR3 DNA: TGCGCCAGCAGCTTGGTGATTCGGGGTTCTAACTATGGCTACACCTTC. Translating it yields CASSLVIRGSNYGYTF.

The chain combines TRBV18 with TRBJ2-1, with D perhaps being TRBD1 or TRBD2 (5 bases each). The CDR3 sequence is 18 residues long. V was shortened by 2 bases and J by 2 bases, with 19 bases between the two germline ends. CDR1 is KGHSH, CDR2 LQKENI, per germline. As DNA, the CDR3 is TGTGCCAGCTCACCAATTCGGGACGCTTATCATGCCTACAATGAGCAGTTCTTC. Translated, it gives CASSPIRDAYHAYNEQFF.

This rearrangement joins TRBV11-2 to TRBJ1-1; D remains ambiguous. CDR1 SGHAT and CDR2 FQNNGV come from the germline V gene. The V and J ends lost 4 bases and 4 bases respectively, with 16 bases between them. CDR3 size: 15 residues. CDR3 region: CASSSDDGRSTEAFF. The DNA for the CDR3 is TGTGCCAGCAGCTCGGACGATGGACGGTCCACTGAAGCTTTCTTT.

This chain links TRBV7-8 with TRBJ2-1; 12 bases agree with TRBD1. Germline loops: CDR1 SGHVS, CDR2 FQNEAQ. Trimming removed 5 bases from V and 0 bases from J; junction bases left unmatched: 8. CDR3 length equals 18 residues. The CDR3 bases are TGTGCCAGCAGCCCCGGGACAGGGGGCCCCCTCTCCTACAATGAGCAGTTCTTC. The encoded protein is CASSPGTGGPLSYNEQFF.

This clone was observed a handful of times. The chain carries TRBV7-6 and TRBJ1-5; no clear D gene. V lost 0 bases, J lost 3 bases, and 3 bases lay in between. Germline CDR1 and CDR2: SGHVS and FNYEAQ. This CDR3 has 13 amino acids. CDR3 nucleotide sequence: TGTGCCAGCAGCTTAGCTACCAATCAGCCCCAGCATTTT. Translation gives CASSLATNQPQHF.

This rearrangement joins TRBV25-1 to TRBJ1-1; D perhaps matches TRBD1 (5 bases). The CDR3 contains 12 residues. V was trimmed by 6 bases and J by 8 bases, leaving 13 bases between them. In germline, CDR1 is MGHDK, CDR2 SYGVNS. The CDR3 region is CASRGPSSEAFF. CDR3 coding DNA: TGTGCCAGCAGGGGGCCGAGCTCGGAAGCTTTCTTT. Full variable domain (outside the CDR3, taken from reference TRBV25-1 and TRBJ1-1): EADIYQTPRYLVIGTGKKITLECSQTMGHDKMYWYQQDPGMELHLIHYSYGVNSTEKGDLSSESTVSRIRTEHFPLTLESARPSHTSQYLCASRGPSSEAFFGQGTRLTVV.

The chain carries TRBV6-7 and TRBJ1-5; possibly TRBD1 for D (6 bases). TRBV6-7 belongs to the ORF category, with a function that is uncertain. The V and J ends lost 7 bases and 7 bases respectively, with 20 bases between them. The CDR3 has 15 amino acids. CDR3 amino acids: CASIPSRGAGQPQHF. The CDR3 DNA reads TGTGCCAGCATCCCATCCCGGGGGGCAGGACAGCCCCAGCATTTT.

The chain is built from TRBV6-6 and TRBJ1-6; D remains ambiguous. V lost 7 bases and J lost 7, with 17 bases in between. Germline-derived CDR1 and CDR2 are MNHNY and SVGAGI (reference sequence). This CDR3 has 15 residues. Here the CDR3 reads CASTMATLGNSPLHF. DNA of the CDR3: TGTGCCAGCACCATGGCAACTTTGGGGAATTCACCCCTCCACTTT.

The chain combines TRBV11-3 with TRBJ2-3; weak D call: TRBD2 (5 bases). The CDR3 runs to 12 residues. The V gene lost 5 bases and the J gene lost 5 bases, with 8 bases spanning the gap. Germline CDR1 SGHNT, CDR2 YENEEA. CDR3 sequence reads: CASSHSEDTQYF. The CDR3 DNA reads TGTGCCAGCAGCCATAGCGAAGATACGCAGTATTTT. The variable domain in full, completed from reference TRBV11-3 and TRBJ2-3, reads EAGVVQSPRYKIIEKKQPVAFWCNPISGHNTLYWYLQNLGQGPELLIRYENEEAVDDSQLPKDRFSAERLKGVDSTLKIQPAELGDSAVYLCASSHSEDTQYFGPGTRLTVL.

This sequence joins TRBV18 and TRBJ1-2, with D maybe TRBD1 (5 bases). CDR1 is KGHSH and CDR2 is LQKENI in the germline V gene. The CDR3 sequence is 16 residues long. V was shortened by 0 bases and J by 4 bases, with 15 bases between the two germline ends. The CDR3 nucleotides read TGTGCCAGCTCACCACCGCAGGGCACCCTCCTCTATGGCTACACCTTC. The encoded protein is CASSPPQGTLLYGYTF.

The chain links TRBV6-1 to TRBJ1-5; D might be TRBD1 (5 bases). Trimming left V 4 bases short and J 11 bases short, with 27 bases between. The CDR3 is made up of 17 amino acids. Germline CDR1 MNHNS, CDR2 SASEGT. CDR3 nucleotides: TGTGCCAGCAGTGCGTCGGTCTGGGACGGTGACTATCGGGCCCAGCATTTT. It codes for CASSASVWDGDYRAQHF.

This rearrangement joins TRBV5-5 to TRBJ2-1; 8 nucleotides match TRBD2. Trimming cost V 0 bases and J 6 bases; bases outside gene matches: 14. The CDR3 runs to 18 residues. Germline V gene data show CDR1 as SGHKS and CDR2 as YYEKEE (reference sequence). CDR3 DNA: TGTGCCAGCAGCTTGGAGGTCGCGGGGACTAGGGCGGCCAATGAGCAGTTCTTC. Encoded protein: CASSLEVAGTRAANEQFF. The entire variable domain, with the rest obtained from reference TRBV5-5 and TRBJ2-1, is as follows: DAGVTQSPTHLIKTRGQQVTLRCSPISGHKSVSWYQQVLGQGPQFIFQYYEKEERGRGNFPDRFSARQFPNYSSELNVNALLLGDSALYLCASSLEVAGTRAANEQFFGPGTRLTVL.

This sequence joins TRBV14 and TRBJ2-7; D gene ambiguous. Trimming left V 1 base short and J 0 bases short, with 7 bases between. The CDR3 runs 14 residues. CDR1 and CDR2 from the germline V gene are SGHDN and FVKESK. The CDR3 DNA reads TGTGCCAGCAGCCAAGCTCCGTCCTCCTACGAGCAGTACTTC. Protein product: CASSQAPSSYEQYF.

J is TRBJ1-1 and V is TRBV28; possibly TRBD1 for D (5 bases). The germline CDR1 and CDR2 sequences are MDHEN and SYDVKM. V was trimmed by 6 bases and J by 6 bases, leaving 17 bases between them. The CDR3 has 14 residues. CDR3 DNA: TGTGCCAGCAGCCCCGGCCGCGGGACCCCTGAAGCTTTCTTT. This sequence encodes CASSPGRGTPEAFF.

The J gene is TRBJ1-3, the V gene TRBV4-1, with 10 bases matching TRBD1. V lost 0 bases, J lost 4 bases, and 6 bases stayed unmatched. The V gene's germline CDR1 is MGHRA and CDR2 YSYEKL. The CDR3 is 17 residues long. The chain's CDR3 is CASSQDYRTGGGNTIYF. The DNA of the CDR3 is TGCGCCAGCAGCCAAGACTATAGGACAGGGGGAGGAAACACCATATATTTT.

The chain links TRBV5-1 to TRBJ1-2, with TRBD1 matching 7 bases. Looked up from germline, CDR1 is SGHRS and CDR2 is YFSETQ. The CDR3 extends over 16 amino acids. Germline trimming cut 4 bases from V and 4 bases from J; bases unmatched to any gene: 13. The CDR3 DNA reads as TGCGCCAGCAGCGTAGCGTGGGACAGAAAACCCTATGGCTACACCTTC. Amino acid sequence: CASSVAWDRKPYGYTF.

This chain connects TRBV30 to TRBJ2-7, with D uncertain. V lost 0 bases and J 2 bases, leaving 11 bases between the germline ends. Germline CDR1 reads GTSNPN; CDR2 reads SVGIG (reference sequence). There are 14 residues in the CDR3. CDR3 coding DNA: TGTGCCTGGAGTGTATCGGGCCCACCCTACGAGCAGTACTTC. Its translation: CAWSVSGPPYEQYF.